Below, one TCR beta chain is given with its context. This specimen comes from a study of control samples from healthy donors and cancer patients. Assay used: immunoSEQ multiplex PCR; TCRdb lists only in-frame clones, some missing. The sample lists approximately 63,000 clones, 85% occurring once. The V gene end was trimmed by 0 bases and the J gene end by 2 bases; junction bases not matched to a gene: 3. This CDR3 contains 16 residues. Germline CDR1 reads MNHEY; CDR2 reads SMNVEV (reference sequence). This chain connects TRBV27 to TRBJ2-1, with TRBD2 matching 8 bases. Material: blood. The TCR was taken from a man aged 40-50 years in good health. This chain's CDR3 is CASSLSSGSTYNEQFF. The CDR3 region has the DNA TGTGCCAGCAGTTTATCCAGCGGGAGCACCTACAATGAGCAGTTCTTC.